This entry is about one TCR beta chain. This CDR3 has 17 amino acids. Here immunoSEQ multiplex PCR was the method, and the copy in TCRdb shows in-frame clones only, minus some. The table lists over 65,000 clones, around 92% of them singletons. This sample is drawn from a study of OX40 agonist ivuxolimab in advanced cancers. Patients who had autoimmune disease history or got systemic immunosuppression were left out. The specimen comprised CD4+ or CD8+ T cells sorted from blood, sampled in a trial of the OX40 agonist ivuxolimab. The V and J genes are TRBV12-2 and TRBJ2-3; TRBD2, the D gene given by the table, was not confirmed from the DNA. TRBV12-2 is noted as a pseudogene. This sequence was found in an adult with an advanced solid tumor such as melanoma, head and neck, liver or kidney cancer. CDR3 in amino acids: CASRHTKLESSPDTQYF. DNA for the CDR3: TGTGCAAGTCGCCACACGAAACTAGAAAGTTCCCCAGATACGCAGTATTTT.